The 21 T cell receptor beta chains presented below share a single source sample, sequenced in a study of CD8 T cells in Susac syndrome. When the RNA was reverse transcribed, random hexamers were used with an input of roughly 0.45 to 1 ug. TCRdb processed the immunoSEQ multiplex PCR reads anew with MiXCR; each CDR3 protein has one entry. Among about 130,000 distinct CDR3 sequences listed, 85% to 95% were seen once. Sequencing used CD8+ T cells from PBMCs. These receptors were collected from a human donor with multiple sclerosis.

This chain uses TRBV4-1 with TRBJ2-7, with TRBD1 matching over 11 bases. The trim removed 4 bases at V and 4 bases at J, leaving 3 bases unmatched. The germline CDR1 and CDR2 sequences are MGHRA and YSYEKL. CDR3 length: 14 residues. The CDR3 protein is CASSPDRGLYEQYF. CDR3 DNA sequence: TGCGCCAGCAGCCCGGACAGGGGGCTTTACGAGCAGTACTTC.

The V and J genes are TRBV29-1 and TRBJ2-6; 9 bases map to TRBD1. The V gene end was trimmed by 2 bases and the J gene end by 1 base; junction bases not matched to a gene: 6. CDR1 and CDR2 from the germline V gene are SQVTM and ANQGSEA. This CDR3 is 17 amino acids long. CDR3 coding DNA: TGCAGCGTTGAACTTGGGGGACAGGGATCTGGGGCCAACGTCCTGACTTTC. Amino acids: CSVELGGQGSGANVLTF.

The chain joins TRBV12-3 or TRBV12-4 to TRBJ1-2; a possible D gene is TRBD1 (6 bases). This CDR3 has 15 amino acids. Trimming cost V 5 bases and J 2 bases, with 15 bases left between them. In DNA, the CDR3 is TGTGCCAGCAGTGATCCCGGACAGCCAAACTATGGCTACACCTTC. This codes for CASSDPGQPNYGYTF.

V is TRBV28 and J is TRBJ1-3; D is uncertain. V was shortened by 3 bases and J by 0 bases, with 9 bases between the two germline ends. In germline, CDR1 is MDHEN, CDR2 SYDVKM. CDR3 size: 15 residues. The CDR3 loop is CASSFPSFSGNTIYF. Here the CDR3 DNA reads TGTGCCAGCAGTTTCCCGTCCTTCTCTGGAAACACCATATATTTT.

The chain combines TRBV11-2 with TRBJ2-7; weak D call: TRBD2 (6 bases). CDR3 length equals 13 residues. The germline CDR1 and CDR2 sequences are SGHAT and FQNNGV. V was cut by 5 bases and J by 2 bases, with 10 bases left in between. The CDR3 spells CASSRGATYEQYF. The CDR3 bases are TGTGCCAGCAGCCGCGGGGCAACCTACGAGCAGTACTTC.

As for this clonotype: At one end, the junction sequence differs from germline, possibly due to a read error. The genes are TRBV19 and TRBJ1-4; TRBD1 matches at 12 bases. Germline CDR1 reads LNHDA; CDR2 reads SQIVND (reference sequence). CDR3 length: 14 residues. The CDR3 loop reads CASSIAGTGGDVLF. CDR3 DNA sequence: TGTGCCAGTAGTATTGCCGGGACAGGGGGCGACGTCCTTTTT.

This chain connects TRBV15 to TRBJ2-3; D perhaps matches TRBD1 (6 bases). CDR1 LNHNV and CDR2 YYDKDF come from the germline V gene (reference sequence). V lost 0 bases and J 0 bases, leaving 7 bases between the germline ends. This CDR3 comprises 15 residues. CDR3 DNA sequence: TGTGCCACCAGCAGAGAGGGGGCTAGCACAGATACGCAGTATTTT. Residues: CATSREGASTDTQYF.

The chain couples TRBV29-1 to TRBJ2-1; no definite D call. CDR3 length equals 10 residues. Germline CDR1 SQVTM, CDR2 ANQGSEA. V lost 4 bases and J 7 bases, leaving 5 bases between the germline ends. CDR3 sequence: CSVAQNEQFF. For the CDR3, the DNA is TGCAGCGTTGCGCAGAATGAGCAGTTCTTC.

The genes are TRBV20-1 and TRBJ2-5; 8 nucleotides line up with TRBD2. This CDR3 has 14 amino acids. V was pared by 0 bases and J by 3 bases, with 3 bases of the junction left unmatched. Germline loops: CDR1 DFQATT, CDR2 SNEGSKA (reference sequence). The CDR3 sequence is CSARDNSGEETQYF. The CDR3 DNA follows: TGCAGTGCTAGAGATAATAGCGGGGAAGAGACCCAGTACTTC.

The rearrangement uses TRBV4-1 and TRBJ2-7; D is unclear. The V end was cut by 2 bases, the J end by 1 base, with 6 bases between. The length of the CDR3 is 13 residues. CDR1 MGHRA and CDR2 YSYEKL come from the germline V gene. CDR3 DNA sequence: TGCGCCAGCAGCCAAACCCAGTCCTACGAGCAGTACTTC. Protein product: CASSQTQSYEQYF.

The chain couples TRBV24-1 to TRBJ2-1; D is perhaps TRBD1 or TRBD2 (5 bases each). The V and J ends lost 9 bases and 0 bases respectively, with 8 bases between them. This CDR3 region has 13 residues. Germline V gene data show CDR1 as KGHDR and CDR2 as SFDVKD. CDR3 bases: TGTGCCACCCGGGGCCGCTCCTACAATGAGCAGTTCTTC. This translates into CATRGRSYNEQFF.

This clonotype showed up just once. V gene TRBV7-9 combines with J gene TRBJ1-2, with D perhaps TRBD1 (6 bases). Germline V gene sequence: CDR1 SEHNR, CDR2 FQNEAQ (reference sequence). V was pared by 5 bases and J by 8 bases, with 21 bases between. The CDR3 covers 15 residues. The chain's CDR3 is CASSHGGGQVRGYTF. The CDR3 bases are TGTGCCAGCAGCCACGGTGGGGGGCAGGTTCGCGGCTACACCTTC.

The J gene is TRBJ2-1, the V gene TRBV7-8; 8 nucleotides agree with TRBD1. The J segment lost 8 bases and the V segment lost 6 bases, leaving 9 bases of the junction unmatched. The CDR3 consists of 14 residues. In germline, CDR1 is SGHVS, CDR2 FQNEAQ. CDR3 loop: CASSRTGNGDEQFF. In DNA form, the CDR3 reads TGTGCCAGCAGTCGGACAGGGAACGGGGATGAGCAGTTCTTC.

V gene TRBV4-2 combines with J gene TRBJ2-3; 10 bases match TRBD1. Trimming took 2 bases from V and 4 from J; bases not matched to a gene: 6. CDR1 is LGHNA, CDR2 YNFKEQ, per germline. The CDR3 totals 16 residues. In DNA form, the CDR3 reads TGTGCCAGCAGCCAACTTGGACAGGGGGGCCCAGATACGCAGTATTTT. Its translation: CASSQLGQGGPDTQYF.

This clonotype was recorded a few times. J is TRBJ2-5 and V is TRBV27; 7 nucleotides line up with TRBD1. Per the germline V gene, CDR1 is MNHEY and CDR2 is SMNVEV (reference sequence). The trim removed 2 bases at V and 5 bases at J, leaving 2 bases unmatched. This CDR3 contains 13 residues. The CDR3 protein is CASSLNRGETQYF. The CDR3 nucleotides are TGTGCCAGCAGTTTAAACAGGGGCGAGACCCAGTACTTC.

The chain recombines TRBV7-9 with TRBJ2-1; 8 bases map to TRBD2. Germline V lookup: CDR1 SEHNR, CDR2 FQNEAQ (reference sequence). Trimming at V came to 3 bases and at J to 6 bases, leaving 1 base not matched to a gene. The CDR3 runs to 13 residues. For the CDR3, the DNA is TGTGCCAGCAGCTTCGGGGGGGGCAATGAGCAGTTCTTC. Protein product: CASSFGGGNEQFF.

This chain uses TRBV12-5 with TRBJ2-5; 12 bases are a match to TRBD2. CDR3 length: 16 residues. The germline gives CDR1 LGHNT, CDR2 FRNRAP. The ends lost 7 bases at V and 0 bases at J; junction bases unmatched: 6. The CDR3: CASALGLAGHQETQYF. In DNA, the CDR3 is TGTGCTAGTGCCCTAGGACTAGCGGGGCACCAAGAGACCCAGTACTTC.

The V call is TRBV6-2 or TRBV6-3, the J call TRBJ2-2; the D is unclear. V gave up 2 bases and J gave up 9 bases, with 7 bases separating them. The germline V gene has CDR1 MNHEY and CDR2 SVGEGT. CDR3 length equals 12 residues. The chain's CDR3 is CASSYPSRELFF. CDR3 nucleotide sequence: TGTGCCAGCAGTTACCCCTCAAGGGAGCTGTTTTTT.

The rearrangement joins TRBV3-1 to TRBJ2-1; D unresolved. This CDR3 spans 13 amino acids. The germline V gene has CDR1 LGHDT and CDR2 YNNKEL (reference sequence). Trimming removed 0 bases at V and 8 bases at J, with 8 bases between. CDR3 protein: CASSQDVYHEQFF. CDR3 nucleotide sequence: TGTGCCAGCAGCCAAGATGTGTACCATGAGCAGTTCTTC.

The chain has TRBV6-4 and TRBJ1-6; D might be TRBD1 (5 bases). Germline V gives CDR1 MRHNA, CDR2 SNTAGT. This CDR3 has 13 amino acids. Trimming stripped 2 bases from V and 10 bases from J, with 9 bases between. DNA of the CDR3: TGTGCCAGCAGTGACGGAAGGACATCACCCCTCCACTTT. Its protein is CASSDGRTSPLHF.

The V and J genes are TRBV27 and TRBJ2-1; 13 bases align to TRBD2. CDR3 length: 16 amino acids. From germline, CDR1 is MNHEY and CDR2 SMNVEV (reference sequence). V gave up 5 bases and J gave up 8 bases; unmatched junction bases: 9. This chain's CDR3 is CASSPLAGGLQHEQFF. The CDR3 DNA reads TGTGCCAGCAGTCCACTAGCGGGAGGGCTACAACATGAGCAGTTCTTC.